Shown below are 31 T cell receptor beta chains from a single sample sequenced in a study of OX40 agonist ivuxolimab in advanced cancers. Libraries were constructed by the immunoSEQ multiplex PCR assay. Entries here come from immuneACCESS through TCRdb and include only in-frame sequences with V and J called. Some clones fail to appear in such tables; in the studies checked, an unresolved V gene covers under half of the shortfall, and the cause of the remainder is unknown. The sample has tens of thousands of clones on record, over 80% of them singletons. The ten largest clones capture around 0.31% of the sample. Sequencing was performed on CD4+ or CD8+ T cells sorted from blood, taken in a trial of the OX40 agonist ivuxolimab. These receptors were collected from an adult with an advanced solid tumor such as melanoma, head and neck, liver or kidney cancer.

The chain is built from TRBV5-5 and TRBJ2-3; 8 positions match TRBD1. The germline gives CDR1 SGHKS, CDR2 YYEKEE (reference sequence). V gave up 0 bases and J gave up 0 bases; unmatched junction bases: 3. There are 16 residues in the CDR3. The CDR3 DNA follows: TGTGCCAGCAGCTTGGAAGGGACAGGTAGCACAGATACGCAGTATTTT. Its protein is CASSLEGTGSTDTQYF.

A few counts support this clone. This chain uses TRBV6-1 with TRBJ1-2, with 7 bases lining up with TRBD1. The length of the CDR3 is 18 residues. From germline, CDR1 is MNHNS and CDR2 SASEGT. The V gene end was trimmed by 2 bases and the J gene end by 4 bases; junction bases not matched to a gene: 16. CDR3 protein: CASSETVGTAWGPYGYTF. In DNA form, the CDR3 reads TGTGCCAGCAGTGAAACTGTCGGGACAGCCTGGGGACCCTATGGCTACACCTTC.

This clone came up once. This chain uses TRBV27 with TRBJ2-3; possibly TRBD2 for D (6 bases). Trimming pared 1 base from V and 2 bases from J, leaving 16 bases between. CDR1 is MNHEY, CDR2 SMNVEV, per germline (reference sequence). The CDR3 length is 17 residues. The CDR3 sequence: CASSLFSVGSLTDTQYF. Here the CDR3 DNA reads TGTGCCAGCAGTTTATTCTCGGTCGGGAGCCTCACAGATACGCAGTATTTT.

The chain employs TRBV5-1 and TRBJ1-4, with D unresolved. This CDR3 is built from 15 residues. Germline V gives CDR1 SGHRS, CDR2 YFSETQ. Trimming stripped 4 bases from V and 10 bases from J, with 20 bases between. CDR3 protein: CASSPWSGAEVKLFF. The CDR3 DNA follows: TGCGCCAGCAGCCCTTGGAGTGGCGCTGAAGTAAAACTGTTTTTT.

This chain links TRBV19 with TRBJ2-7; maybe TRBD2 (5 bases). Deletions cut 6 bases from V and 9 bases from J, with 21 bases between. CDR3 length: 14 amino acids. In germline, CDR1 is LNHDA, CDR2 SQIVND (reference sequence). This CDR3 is CASRGLGPIAGQYF. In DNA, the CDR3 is TGTGCCAGTAGGGGCCTCGGGCCCATTGCGGGGCAGTACTTC.

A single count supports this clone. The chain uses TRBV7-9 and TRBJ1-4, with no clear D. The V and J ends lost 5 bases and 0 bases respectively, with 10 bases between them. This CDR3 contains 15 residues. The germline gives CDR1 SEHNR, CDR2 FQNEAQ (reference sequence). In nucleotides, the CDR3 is TGTGCCAGCAGCGTTGGTGGACCAACTAATGAAAAACTGTTTTTT. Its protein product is CASSVGGPTNEKLFF.

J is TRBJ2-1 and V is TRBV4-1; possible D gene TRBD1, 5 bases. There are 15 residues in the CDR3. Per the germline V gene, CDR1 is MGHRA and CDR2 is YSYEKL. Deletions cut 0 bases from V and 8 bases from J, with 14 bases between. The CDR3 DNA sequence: TGCGCCAGCAGCCAAGAACCAGGGTTTATGTATGAGCAGTTCTTC. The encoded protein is CASSQEPGFMYEQFF.

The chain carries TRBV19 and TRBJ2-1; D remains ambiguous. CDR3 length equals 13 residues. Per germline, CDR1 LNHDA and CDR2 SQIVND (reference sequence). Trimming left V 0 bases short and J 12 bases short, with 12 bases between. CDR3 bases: TGTGCCAGTAGTATAGATCTTGGGGAAGCGCAGTTCTTC. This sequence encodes CASSIDLGEAQFF.

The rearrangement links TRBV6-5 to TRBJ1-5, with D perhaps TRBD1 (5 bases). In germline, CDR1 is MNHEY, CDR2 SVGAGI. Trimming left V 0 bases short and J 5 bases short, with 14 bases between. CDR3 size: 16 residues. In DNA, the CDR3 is TGTGCCAGCAGTTACTCTCCGGGACCGCCGGATCAGCCCCAGCATTTT. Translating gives CASSYSPGPPDQPQHF.

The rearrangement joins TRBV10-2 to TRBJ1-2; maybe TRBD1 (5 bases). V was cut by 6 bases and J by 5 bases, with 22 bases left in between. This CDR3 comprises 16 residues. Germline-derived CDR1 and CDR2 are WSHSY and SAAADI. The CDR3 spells CASSPSPRQLNYGYTF. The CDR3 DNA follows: TGCGCCAGCAGCCCTTCTCCGCGACAGCTAAATTATGGCTACACCTTC.

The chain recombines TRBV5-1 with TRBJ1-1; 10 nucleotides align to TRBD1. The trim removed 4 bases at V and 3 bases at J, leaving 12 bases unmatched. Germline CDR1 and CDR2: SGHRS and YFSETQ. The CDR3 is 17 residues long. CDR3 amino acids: CASSLTGGAKIYTEAFF. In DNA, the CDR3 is TGCGCCAGCAGCCTGACAGGGGGCGCAAAGATTTACACTGAAGCTTTCTTT.

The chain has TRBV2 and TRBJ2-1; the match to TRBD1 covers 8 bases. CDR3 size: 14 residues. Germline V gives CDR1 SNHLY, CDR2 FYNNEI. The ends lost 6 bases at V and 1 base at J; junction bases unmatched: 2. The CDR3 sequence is CASRRDRSYNEQFF. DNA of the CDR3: TGTGCCAGCAGGCGGGACAGGTCCTACAATGAGCAGTTCTTC.

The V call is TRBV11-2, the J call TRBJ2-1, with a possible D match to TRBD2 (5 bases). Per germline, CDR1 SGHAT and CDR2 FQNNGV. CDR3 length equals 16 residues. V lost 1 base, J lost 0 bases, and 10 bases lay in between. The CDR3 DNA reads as TGTGCCAGCAGCTTAGGTAGCGCCCTCTCCTACAATGAGCAGTTCTTC. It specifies CASSLGSALSYNEQFF.

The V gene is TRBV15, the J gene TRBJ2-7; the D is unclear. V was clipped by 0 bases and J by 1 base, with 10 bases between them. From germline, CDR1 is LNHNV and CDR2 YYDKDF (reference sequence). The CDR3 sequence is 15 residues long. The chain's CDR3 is CATSRDPAQSYEQYF. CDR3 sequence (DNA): TGTGCCACCAGCAGAGACCCGGCTCAGTCCTACGAGCAGTACTTC.

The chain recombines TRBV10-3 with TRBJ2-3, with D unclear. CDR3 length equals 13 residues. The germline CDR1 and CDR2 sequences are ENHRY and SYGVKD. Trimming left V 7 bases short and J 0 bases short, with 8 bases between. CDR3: CAIKSSSTDTQYF. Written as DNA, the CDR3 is TGTGCCATCAAGTCGTCTAGCACAGATACGCAGTATTTT.

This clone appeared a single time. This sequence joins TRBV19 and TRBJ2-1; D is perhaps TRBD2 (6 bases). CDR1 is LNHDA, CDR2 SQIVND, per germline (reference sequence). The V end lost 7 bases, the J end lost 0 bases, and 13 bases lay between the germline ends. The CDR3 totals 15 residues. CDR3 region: CASTPSESSYNEQFF. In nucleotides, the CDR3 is TGTGCCAGTACCCCTAGCGAGAGCTCCTACAATGAGCAGTTCTTC. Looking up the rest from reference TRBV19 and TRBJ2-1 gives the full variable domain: DGGITQSPKYLFRKEGQNVTLSCEQNLNHDAMYWYRQDPGQGLRLIYYSQIVNDFQKGDIAEGYSVSREKKESFPLTVTSAQKNPTAFYLCASTPSESSYNEQFFGPGTRLTVL.

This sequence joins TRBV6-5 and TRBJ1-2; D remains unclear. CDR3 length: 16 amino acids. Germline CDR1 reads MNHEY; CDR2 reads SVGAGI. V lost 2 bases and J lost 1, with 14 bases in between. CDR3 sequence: CASSYRFPTINYGYTF. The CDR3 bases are TGTGCCAGCAGTTACAGGTTCCCCACAATTAACTATGGCTACACCTTC.

The CDR3, as DNA: TGTGCCAGCAGCTTACCACTCAGCACCGGGGAGCTGTTTTTT. It translates to CASSLPLSTGELFF. The chain combines TRBV7-9 with TRBJ2-2; D ambiguous. Germline lookup yields CDR1 SEHNR and CDR2 FQNEAQ (reference sequence). With 2 bases removed from V and 4 bases from J, the gap between germline ends came to 8 bases. The CDR3 is made up of 14 amino acids.

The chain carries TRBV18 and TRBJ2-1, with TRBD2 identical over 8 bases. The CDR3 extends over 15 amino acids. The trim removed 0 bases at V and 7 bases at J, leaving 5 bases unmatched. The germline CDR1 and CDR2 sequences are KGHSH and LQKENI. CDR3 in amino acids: CASSPPGTSGNEQFF. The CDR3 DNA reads TGTGCCAGCTCACCACCGGGGACTAGTGGGAATGAGCAGTTCTTC.

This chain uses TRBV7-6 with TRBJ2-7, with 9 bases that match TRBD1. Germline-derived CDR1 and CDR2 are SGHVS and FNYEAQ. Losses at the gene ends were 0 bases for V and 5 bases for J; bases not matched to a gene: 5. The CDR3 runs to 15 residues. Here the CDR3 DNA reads TGTGCCAGCAGCTTAGCCTGGGACAGGGCCCACGAGCAGTACTTC. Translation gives CASSLAWDRAHEQYF.

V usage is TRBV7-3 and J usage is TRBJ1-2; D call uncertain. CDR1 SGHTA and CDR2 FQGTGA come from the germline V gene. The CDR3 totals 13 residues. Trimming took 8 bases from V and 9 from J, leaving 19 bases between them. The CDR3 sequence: CASAQGLGSRYTF. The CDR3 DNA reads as TGTGCCAGCGCCCAAGGCCTAGGGAGTCGCTACACCTTC.

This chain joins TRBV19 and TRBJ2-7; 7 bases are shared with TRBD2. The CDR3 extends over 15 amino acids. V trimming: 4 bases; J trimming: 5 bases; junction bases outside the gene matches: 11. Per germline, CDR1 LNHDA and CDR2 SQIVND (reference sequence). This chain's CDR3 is CASSTGLPSFDEQYF. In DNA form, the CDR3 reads TGTGCCAGTAGTACGGGACTACCTTCCTTTGACGAGCAGTACTTC.

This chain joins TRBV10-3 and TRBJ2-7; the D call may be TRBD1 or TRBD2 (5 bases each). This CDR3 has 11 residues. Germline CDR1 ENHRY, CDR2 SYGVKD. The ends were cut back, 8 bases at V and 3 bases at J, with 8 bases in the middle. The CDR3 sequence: CAIAGSYEQYF. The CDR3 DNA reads TGTGCCATCGCAGGGAGCTACGAGCAGTACTTC.

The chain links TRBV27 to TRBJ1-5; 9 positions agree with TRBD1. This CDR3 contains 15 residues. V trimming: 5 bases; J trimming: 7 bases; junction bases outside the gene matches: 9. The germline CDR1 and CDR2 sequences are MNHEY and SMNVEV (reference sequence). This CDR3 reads CASSKQGARVQPQHF. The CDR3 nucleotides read TGTGCCAGCAGTAAACAGGGGGCCAGGGTGCAGCCCCAGCATTTT.

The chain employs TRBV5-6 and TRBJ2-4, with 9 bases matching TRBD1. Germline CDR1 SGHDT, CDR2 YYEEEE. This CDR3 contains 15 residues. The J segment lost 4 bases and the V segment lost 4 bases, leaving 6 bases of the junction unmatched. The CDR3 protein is CASSPPGTGKNIQYF. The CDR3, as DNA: TGTGCCAGCAGCCCCCCCGGGACAGGGAAAAACATTCAGTACTTC.

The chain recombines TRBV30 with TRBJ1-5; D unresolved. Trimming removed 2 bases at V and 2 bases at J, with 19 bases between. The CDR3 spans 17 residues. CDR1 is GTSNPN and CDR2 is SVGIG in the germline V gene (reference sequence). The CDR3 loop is CAWSSTGSPARNQPQHF. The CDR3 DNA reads TGTGCCTGGAGTTCCACCGGGTCCCCAGCGCGCAATCAGCCCCAGCATTTT.

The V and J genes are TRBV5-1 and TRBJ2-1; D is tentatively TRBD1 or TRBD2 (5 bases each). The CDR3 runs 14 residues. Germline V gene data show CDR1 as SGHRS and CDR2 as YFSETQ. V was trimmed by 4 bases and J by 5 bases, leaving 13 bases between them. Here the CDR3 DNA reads TGCGCCAGCAGCAACTCCGGGGCGCACAATGAGCAGTTCTTC. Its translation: CASSNSGAHNEQFF.

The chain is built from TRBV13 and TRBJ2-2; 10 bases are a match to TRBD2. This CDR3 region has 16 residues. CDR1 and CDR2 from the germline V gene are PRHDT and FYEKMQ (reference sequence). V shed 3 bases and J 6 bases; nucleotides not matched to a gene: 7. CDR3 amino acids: CASSFKREGRSGELFF. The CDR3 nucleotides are TGTGCCAGCAGCTTTAAGCGGGAGGGCCGATCCGGGGAGCTGTTTTTT.

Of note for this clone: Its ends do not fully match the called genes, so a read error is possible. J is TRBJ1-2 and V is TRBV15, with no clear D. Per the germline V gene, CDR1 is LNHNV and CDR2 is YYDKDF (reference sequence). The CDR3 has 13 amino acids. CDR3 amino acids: CATSGDTHYGYTF. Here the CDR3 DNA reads TGTGCCACCAGCGGAGACACGCACTATGGCTACACCTTC.

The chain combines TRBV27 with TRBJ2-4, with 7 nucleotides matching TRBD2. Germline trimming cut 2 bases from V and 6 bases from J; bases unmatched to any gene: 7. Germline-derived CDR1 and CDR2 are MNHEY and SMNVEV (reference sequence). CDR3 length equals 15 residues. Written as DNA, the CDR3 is TGTGCCAGCAGTTTAGGGAGGGGCGGAGTAAACATTCAGTACTTC. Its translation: CASSLGRGGVNIQYF.

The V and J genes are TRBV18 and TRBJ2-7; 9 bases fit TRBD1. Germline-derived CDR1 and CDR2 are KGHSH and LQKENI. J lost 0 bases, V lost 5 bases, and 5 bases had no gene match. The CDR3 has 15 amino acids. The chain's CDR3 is CASSTGTGNSYEQYF. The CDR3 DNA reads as TGTGCCAGCTCAACCGGGACAGGGAACTCCTACGAGCAGTACTTC.